The next 18 T cell receptor beta chains were all read from a single sample in a study of blood T cell repertoires in COVID-19. Sequencing was performed with immunoSEQ multiplex PCR; in TCRdb, only in-frame clones are kept and a portion is missing. The sample consists of around 320,000 clones, about 90% of them appearing once. The sequencing sample was made of peripheral blood. Receptor source: a woman in her thirties with COVID-19, enrolled during active disease.

This clone occurred once. This sequence joins TRBV14 and TRBJ2-1; maybe TRBD2 (5 bases). This CDR3 contains 15 residues. The ends were cut back, 3 bases at V and 5 bases at J, with 14 bases in the middle. Germline CDR1 SGHDN, CDR2 FVKESK. This chain's CDR3 is CASSHPPGLNNEQFF. The CDR3 DNA follows: TGTGCCAGCAGCCACCCCCCCGGACTTAACAATGAGCAGTTCTTC.

The V gene is TRBV7-9, the J gene TRBJ2-7, with 8 bases matching TRBD1. CDR1 and CDR2 from the germline V gene are SEHNR and FQNEAQ (reference sequence). This CDR3 is built from 14 residues. Trimming removed 5 bases from V and 5 bases from J; junction bases left unmatched: 8. The CDR3 DNA reads as TGTGCCAGCAGCCCCCCGACAGGGGTCAACGAGCAGTACTTC. It yields the protein CASSPPTGVNEQYF. Full variable domain (remainder filled in from reference TRBV7-9 and TRBJ2-7): DTGVSQNPRHKITKRGQNVTFRCDPISEHNRLYWYRQTLGQGPEFLTYFQNEAQLEKSRLLSDRFSAERPKGSFSTLEIQRTEQGDSAMYLCASSPPTGVNEQYFGPGTRLTVT.

This clone appeared once. This chain connects TRBV7-9 to TRBJ1-2, with 7 bases that match TRBD1. Germline-derived CDR1 and CDR2 are SEHNR and FQNEAQ (reference sequence). V lost 1 base and J lost 3; bases outside the gene matches: 8. The CDR3 is 16 residues long. CDR3 protein: CASSLGRGQTYYGYTF. CDR3 nucleotide sequence: TGTGCCAGCAGCTTAGGGCGGGGACAGACATACTATGGCTACACCTTC.

The chain carries TRBV19 and TRBJ1-1; no clear D gene. V lost 2 bases to trimming and J lost 7 bases, with 17 bases between them. The CDR3 length is 15 residues. Germline V gives CDR1 LNHDA, CDR2 SQIVND (reference sequence). CDR3 nucleotide sequence: TGTGCCAGTAGTATAAACGGATGGGAAGGAGGTGAAGCTTTCTTT. Encoded protein: CASSINGWEGGEAFF.

V and J are TRBV11-2 and TRBJ1-2, with a tentative D call TRBD1 (6 bases). V was clipped by 6 bases and J by 8 bases, with 13 bases between them. Germline V CDR1 and CDR2: SGHAT, FQNNGV. CDR3 length: 12 amino acids. CDR3 sequence (DNA): TGTGCCAGCAGTCAAACCGGGACAGGCTACACCTTC. The encoded protein is CASSQTGTGYTF.

The rearrangement uses TRBV18 and TRBJ1-2; 8 positions match TRBD1. J lost 6 bases, V lost 1 base, and 1 base had no gene match. The CDR3 is made up of 13 amino acids. Germline V gene sequence: CDR1 KGHSH, CDR2 LQKENI. The CDR3 protein is CASSPLGQDGYTF. In DNA, the CDR3 is TGTGCCAGCTCACCACTGGGACAGGATGGCTACACCTTC.

V gene TRBV10-3 combines with J gene TRBJ1-4, with TRBD1 matching 7 bases. CDR3 length: 13 amino acids. Per the germline V gene, CDR1 is ENHRY and CDR2 is SYGVKD. V dropped 8 bases and J dropped 6; count of bases not matched to a gene: 6. In DNA form, the CDR3 reads TGTGCCATCCGGGACAGAGAGTATGAAAAACTGTTTTTT. This translates into CAIRDREYEKLFF.

The chain recombines TRBV5-5 with TRBJ2-3, with 9 bases aligning to TRBD1. This CDR3 spans 17 amino acids. V shed 4 bases and J 2 bases; nucleotides not matched to a gene: 11. The germline gives CDR1 SGHKS, CDR2 YYEKEE (reference sequence). Here the CDR3 reads CASSQTYGTGTTDTQYF. CDR3 DNA sequence: TGTGCCAGCAGCCAAACCTACGGGACAGGGACCACAGATACGCAGTATTTT.

The rearrangement uses TRBV19 and TRBJ2-2, with D possibly TRBD1 on 5 matching bases. The CDR3 loop spans 13 amino acids. The V gene lost 2 bases and the J gene lost 8 bases, with 9 bases spanning the gap. The germline V gene encodes CDR1 LNHDA and CDR2 SQIVND (reference sequence). CDR3 DNA: TGTGCCAGTAGTATAACCAGGGAAGGGGAGCTGTTTTTT. It specifies CASSITREGELFF.

The J gene is TRBJ2-1, the V gene TRBV3-1 (or the pseudogene TRBV3-2), with 7 nucleotides matching TRBD2. The V segment lost 5 bases and the J segment 9 bases; nucleotides outside the gene matches: 16. This CDR3 region has 16 residues. Germline assignment: CDR1 LGHDT and CDR2 YNNKEL (reference sequence). Written as DNA, the CDR3 is TGTGCCAGCAGCTCTCAAACTAGTGGCTGGGGGGGTGAGCAGTTCTTC. Residues: CASSSQTSGWGGEQFF.

This rearrangement joins TRBV6-5 to TRBJ1-2, with 7 bases identical to TRBD1. J lost 4 bases, V lost 6 bases, and 8 bases had no gene match. The CDR3 extends over 14 amino acids. Germline lookup yields CDR1 MNHEY and CDR2 SVGAGI. CDR3 sequence: CASSGQDRSYGYTF. The CDR3 DNA is TGTGCCAGCAGCGGACAGGATCGAAGCTATGGCTACACCTTC.

The rearrangement joins TRBV13 to TRBJ2-7, with D maybe TRBD1 (5 bases). This CDR3 is 13 amino acids long. Trimming stripped 5 bases from V and 2 bases from J, with 10 bases between. Germline loops: CDR1 PRHDT, CDR2 FYEKMQ (reference sequence). The CDR3 DNA reads as TGTGCCAGCAGCCCAGACAGTACCTACGAGCAGTACTTC. This codes for CASSPDSTYEQYF.

The CDR3 sequence is CASSLVPGQGNTEAFF. In nucleotides, the CDR3 is TGTGCCAGCAGCTTAGTTCCGGGACAGGGGAACACTGAAGCTTTCTTT. The gene calls are TRBV7-6 and TRBJ1-1; 9 positions agree with TRBD1. There are 16 residues in the CDR3. Germline assignment: CDR1 SGHVS and CDR2 FNYEAQ. J gave up 1 base and V 1 base, and 4 bases lay outside the gene matches.

This clone was counted a single time. J is TRBJ2-4 and V is TRBV11-2, with D tentatively TRBD1 (6 bases). The V gene's germline CDR1 is SGHAT and CDR2 FQNNGV. Between the trimmed V and J ends, which lost 1 base and 5 bases, there was a span of 12 bases. CDR3 length: 15 amino acids. CDR3 region: CASSLVTGRENIQYF. The CDR3 DNA sequence: TGTGCCAGCAGCTTAGTTACAGGGAGAGAAAACATTCAGTACTTC.

The chain has TRBV6-5 and TRBJ2-1; 11 nucleotides agree with TRBD2. J gave up 10 bases and V 1 base, and 6 bases lay outside the gene matches. The CDR3 is 15 amino acids. CDR1 and CDR2 (germline): MNHEY, SVGAGI. CDR3 DNA: TGTGCCAGCAGTTACTTTAGCGGGGGGGCCAGGGAGCAGTTCTTC. Translation gives CASSYFSGGAREQFF.

The gene calls are TRBV6-5 and TRBJ1-6, with 7 bases aligning to TRBD1. The germline V gene has CDR1 MNHEY and CDR2 SVGAGI. This CDR3 spans 15 amino acids. J gave up 10 bases and V 4 bases, and 10 bases lay outside the gene matches. The CDR3 nucleotides read TGTGCCAGCAGTTTCCAGACAGGGTCAGGGTCACCCCTCCACTTT. Amino acids: CASSFQTGSGSPLHF.

The rearrangement joins TRBV5-1 to TRBJ2-7, with D possibly being TRBD1 (5 bases). Germline CDR1 and CDR2: SGHRS and YFSETQ. V dropped 4 bases and J dropped 2 bases, with 19 bases sitting between them. This CDR3 has 16 residues. The CDR3 protein is CASSRPDSPDTYEQYF. The CDR3 DNA reads as TGCGCCAGCAGCCGCCCCGACAGCCCCGATACCTACGAGCAGTACTTC.

The chain uses TRBV9 and TRBJ1-6, with a possible D match to TRBD1 (6 bases). CDR1 SGDLS and CDR2 YYNGEE come from the germline V gene. Deletions cut 2 bases from V and 7 bases from J, with 10 bases between. This CDR3 has 14 amino acids. The CDR3 DNA follows: TGTGCCAGCAGCGTCGACAGGACGAATTCACCCCTCCACTTT. Translation gives CASSVDRTNSPLHF. Using reference TRBV9 and TRBJ1-6 for the parts outside the CDR3, the full variable domain is DSGVTQTPKHLITATGQRVTLRCSPRSGDLSVYWYQQSLDQGLQFLIQYYNGEERAKGNILERFSAQQFPDLHSELNLSSLELGDSALYFCASSVDRTNSPLHFGNGTRLTVT.